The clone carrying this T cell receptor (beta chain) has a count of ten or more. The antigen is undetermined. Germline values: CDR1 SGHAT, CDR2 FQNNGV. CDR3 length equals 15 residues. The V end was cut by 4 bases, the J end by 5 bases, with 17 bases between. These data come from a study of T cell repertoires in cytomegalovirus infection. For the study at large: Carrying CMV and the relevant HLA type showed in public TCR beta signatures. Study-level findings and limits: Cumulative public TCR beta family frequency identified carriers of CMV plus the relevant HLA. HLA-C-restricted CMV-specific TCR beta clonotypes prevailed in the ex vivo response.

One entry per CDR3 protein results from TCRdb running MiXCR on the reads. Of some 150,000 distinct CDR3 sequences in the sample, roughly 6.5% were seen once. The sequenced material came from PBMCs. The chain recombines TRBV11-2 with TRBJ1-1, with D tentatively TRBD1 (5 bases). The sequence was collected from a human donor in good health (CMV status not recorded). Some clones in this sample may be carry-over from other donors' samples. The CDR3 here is CASSSGRGVWTEAFF. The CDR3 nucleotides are TGTGCCAGCAGCTCCGGGCGGGGGGTTTGGACTGAAGCTTTCTTT.